This is a list of T cell receptor beta chains from one sample in a study of blood T cell repertoires in COVID-19. The protocol was immunoSEQ multiplex PCR, while the TCRdb copy is restricted to in-frame clones and leaves out a portion. The sample lists roughly 84,000 clones; roughly 76% were seen once. Sequencing was performed on peripheral blood. Receptor source: a woman aged 50 to 65 with acute or convalescent COVID-19. CDR3s include the opening cysteine and the closing phenylalanine or tryptophan. A D gene is named only where the DNA matches it firmly. The size of a clone is reported for some rows only, either as once, few or many, or as a class for expanded clones.

NA	TRBD1	TRBV5-1	TRBJ2-7	CASSEPGGNQNYEQYF	TGCGCCAGCAGCGAACCAGGGGGCAACCAGAATTACGAGCAGTACTTC
NA	NA	TRBV6-5	TRBJ1-6	CASSPWQGSSPLHF	TGTGCCAGCAGCCCCTGGCAGGGTTCTTCACCCCTCCACTTT
NA	TRBD2	TRBV6-5	TRBJ2-5	CASSYGRGGIGETQYF	TGTGCCAGCAGTTACGGTCGGGGGGGTATCGGAGAGACCCAGTACTTC
NA	TRBD2	TRBV5-5	TRBJ2-3	CASSVRLAVITDTQYF	TGTGCCAGCAGCGTCAGACTAGCGGTGATCACAGATACGCAGTATTTT
NA	NA	TRBV15	TRBJ2-7	CATSPSSQVRDEQYF	TGTGCCACCAGCCCCTCTTCACAGGTTCGGGACGAGCAGTACTTC
NA	TRBD1	TRBV5-1	TRBJ1-6	CASSLKGQGGSPLHF	TGCGCCAGCAGCTTGAAGGGACAGGGAGGTTCACCCCTCCACTTT
once	TRBD1	TRBV14	TRBJ1-2	CASSRDRGGYTF	TGTGCCAGCAGCCGGGACAGGGGCGGCTACACCTTC
NA	NA	TRBV6-5	TRBJ2-1	CASSQKGNEQFF	TGTGCCAGCAGCCAAAAGGGGAATGAGCAGTTCTTC
NA	TRBD1	TRBV6-1	TRBJ2-7	CASSEPGQGKQYF	TGTGCCAGCAGTGAACCGGGACAGGGGAAGCAGTACTTC
few	NA	TRBV7-9	TRBJ1-1	CASSRDTQPEAFF	TGTGCCAGCAGCCGGGACACCCAGCCTGAAGCTTTCTTT
NA	NA	TRBV5-1	TRBJ1-1	CASSLDIRNTEAFF	TGCGCCAGCAGCTTGGACATCCGGAACACTGAAGCTTTCTTT
NA	TRBD1	TRBV2	TRBJ1-1	CASRVGQGRREGTEAFF	TGTGCCAGCAGAGTAGGACAGGGGAGGAGAGAGGGCACTGAAGCTTTCTTT
few	NA	TRBV9	TRBJ2-1	CASSVESGIGNEQFF	TGTGCCAGCAGCGTAGAAAGCGGTATAGGTAATGAGCAGTTCTTC
NA	NA	TRBV28	TRBJ1-1	CASSLLGQTVSGTEAFF	TGTGCCAGCAGTTTATTGGGCCAAACAGTAAGCGGCACTGAAGCTTTCTTT
NA	TRBD2	TRBV29-1	TRBJ2-1	CSVGRGVSYNEQFF	TGCAGCGTTGGGCGGGGGGTCTCCTACAATGAGCAGTTCTTC
NA	NA	TRBV21-1	TRBJ2-5	CASSRRDRGGAQYF	TGTGCCAGCAGCAGAAGGGACAGGGGGGGAGCCCAGTACTTC
NA	TRBD1	TRBV14	TRBJ2-2	CASSPTGVNTGELFF	TGTGCCAGCAGTCCTACAGGGGTGAACACCGGGGAGCTGTTTTTT
NA	NA	TRBV13	TRBJ1-1	CASSLGLLGDTEAFF	TGTGCCAGCAGCTTAGGACTTCTGGGCGACACTGAAGCTTTCTTT
NA	TRBD1	TRBV30	TRBJ1-1	CAWNGQANTEAFF	TGTGCCTGGAACGGACAGGCGAACACTGAAGCTTTCTTT
few	TRBD1	TRBV7-2	TRBJ2-5	CASSLVVGQGRRETQYF	TGTGCCAGCAGCTTAGTGGTCGGACAGGGGAGACGGGAGACCCAGTACTTC
NA	NA	TRBV5-1	TRBJ1-1	CASSRTWTDTNTEAFF	TGCGCCAGCAGCCGAACCTGGACAGATACGAACACTGAAGCTTTCTTT
NA	TRBD1	TRBV4-2	TRBJ1-5	CASSLGTGGKSNQPQHF	TGTGCCAGCAGCCTTGGGACAGGGGGTAAAAGCAATCAGCCCCAGCATTTT
NA	NA	TRBV7-9	TRBJ2-5	CASSAPGTTHQYF	TGTGCCAGCAGCGCCCCGGGGACAACCCACCAGTACTTC
once	TRBD1	TRBV6-5	TRBJ1-1	CATKTGVRAFF	TGTGCCACCAAGACAGGGGTTCGAGCTTTCTTT
NA	NA	TRBV28	TRBJ1-1	CASHRADRLHTEAFF	TGTGCCAGTCATAGGGCAGACAGGCTACACACTGAAGCTTTCTTT
NA	NA	TRBV6-6	TRBJ1-1	CASRPTTGTEAFF	TGTGCCAGCAGACCCACAACAGGGACTGAAGCTTTCTTT
NA	NA	TRBV6-5	TRBJ1-1	CASRVADGSTEAFF	TGTGCCAGCCGGGTGGCCGACGGCAGCACTGAAGCTTTCTTT
NA	TRBD1	TRBV2	TRBJ1-1	CASGLTGWNTEAFF	TGTGCCAGCGGACTGACAGGGTGGAACACTGAAGCTTTCTTT
NA	NA	TRBV6-5	TRBJ1-2	CASSPGGYGYTF	TGTGCCAGCAGCCCAGGAGGCTATGGCTACACCTTC
NA	TRBD1	TRBV7-2	TRBJ2-7	CASSRDRGYEQYF	TGTGCCAGCAGCCGGGACAGGGGCTACGAGCAGTACTTC
NA	NA	TRBV6-5	TRBJ1-4	CASSYIQGSEKLFF	TGTGCCAGCAGTTACATACAGGGAAGTGAAAAACTGTTTTTT
NA	TRBD1	TRBV10-3	TRBJ1-1	CAITQGLSLNTEAFF	TGTGCCATCACACAGGGGCTCTCCTTGAACACTGAAGCTTTCTTT
NA	NA	TRBV3-1/TRBV3-2	TRBJ1-1	CASSQFAGTEAFF	TGTGCCAGCAGCCAATTCGCCGGGACTGAAGCTTTCTTT
NA	NA	TRBV6-5	TRBJ1-6	CASSYSRGFNSPLHF	TGTGCCAGCAGTTACTCCCGGGGGTTTAATTCACCCCTCCACTTT
NA	NA	TRBV7-3	TRBJ2-3	CASSRGPGRTDTQYF	TGTGCCAGCAGCCGAGGCCCCGGCCGCACAGATACGCAGTATTTT
NA	NA	TRBV19	TRBJ1-2	CASSIGVGSLYGYTF	TGTGCCAGTAGTATCGGAGTGGGGAGTCTCTATGGCTACACCTTC
NA	NA	TRBV6-5	TRBJ1-2	CASAGQGRLYGYTF	TGTGCCAGCGCAGGGCAGGGCCGACTCTATGGCTACACCTTC
NA	TRBD2	TRBV5-4	TRBJ2-3	CATRTGTSGLDTQYF	TGTGCCACCCGGACCGGGACTAGCGGGCTGGATACGCAGTATTTT
NA	TRBD2	TRBV5-8	TRBJ2-1	CASSLAWGGKNEQFF	TGTGCCAGCAGCTTGGCGTGGGGGGGGAAAAATGAGCAGTTCTTC
NA	TRBD2	TRBV5-1	TRBJ2-2	CASSYLADHTGELFF	TGCGCCAGCAGCTACCTAGCGGACCACACCGGGGAGCTGTTTTTT
many	TRBD1	TRBV4-1	TRBJ2-1	CASSRGQGQDEQFF	TGCGCCAGCAGCCGGGGACAGGGTCAGGATGAGCAGTTCTTC
NA	NA	TRBV11-3	TRBJ1-2	CASSTGWPYGYTF	TGTGCCAGCTCCACGGGGTGGCCCTATGGCTACACCTTC
NA	NA	TRBV19	TRBJ1-3	CASSNEGLHGNTIYF	TGTGCCAGTAGTAACGAGGGTCTGCATGGAAACACCATATATTTT
many	TRBD1	TRBV27	TRBJ2-7	CASSLRPVGTGFEQYF	TGTGCCAGCAGTTTAAGACCCGTGGGGACAGGGTTCGAGCAGTACTTC
NA	TRBD1	TRBV28	TRBJ2-5	CASSPRQGQETQYF	TGTGCCAGCAGTCCTAGACAGGGCCAAGAGACCCAGTACTTC
NA	NA	TRBV5-1	TRBJ1-6	CASSGVEANSPLHF	TGCGCCAGCAGCGGGGTGGAGGCCAATTCACCCCTCCACTTT
NA	NA	TRBV9	TRBJ1-1	CASSPSGAGAEAFF	TGTGCCAGCAGCCCTAGTGGGGCAGGGGCTGAAGCTTTCTTT
NA	NA	TRBV5-1	TRBJ1-1	CASSLEGLSTEAFF	TGCGCCAGCAGCTTGGAGGGGCTGAGTACTGAAGCTTTCTTT
few	NA	TRBV19	TRBJ1-1	CASSIFRLTEEAFF	TGTGCCAGTAGTATTTTTCGTCTGACAGAAGAAGCTTTCTTT